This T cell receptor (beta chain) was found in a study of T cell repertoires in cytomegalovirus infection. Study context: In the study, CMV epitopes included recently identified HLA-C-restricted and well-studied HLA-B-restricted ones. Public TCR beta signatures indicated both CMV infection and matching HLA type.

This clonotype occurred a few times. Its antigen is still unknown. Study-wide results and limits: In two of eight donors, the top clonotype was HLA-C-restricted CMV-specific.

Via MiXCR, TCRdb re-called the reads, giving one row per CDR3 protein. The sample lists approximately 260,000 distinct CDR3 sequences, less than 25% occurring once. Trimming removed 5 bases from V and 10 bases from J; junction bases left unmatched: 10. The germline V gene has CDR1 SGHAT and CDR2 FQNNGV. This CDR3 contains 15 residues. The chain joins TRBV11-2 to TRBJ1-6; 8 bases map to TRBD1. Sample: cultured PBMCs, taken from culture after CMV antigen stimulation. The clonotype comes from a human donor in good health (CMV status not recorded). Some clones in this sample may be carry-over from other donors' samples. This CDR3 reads CASSPQGQGGSPLHF. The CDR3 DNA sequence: TGTGCCAGCAGCCCCCAAGGACAGGGAGGGTCACCCCTCCACTTT.